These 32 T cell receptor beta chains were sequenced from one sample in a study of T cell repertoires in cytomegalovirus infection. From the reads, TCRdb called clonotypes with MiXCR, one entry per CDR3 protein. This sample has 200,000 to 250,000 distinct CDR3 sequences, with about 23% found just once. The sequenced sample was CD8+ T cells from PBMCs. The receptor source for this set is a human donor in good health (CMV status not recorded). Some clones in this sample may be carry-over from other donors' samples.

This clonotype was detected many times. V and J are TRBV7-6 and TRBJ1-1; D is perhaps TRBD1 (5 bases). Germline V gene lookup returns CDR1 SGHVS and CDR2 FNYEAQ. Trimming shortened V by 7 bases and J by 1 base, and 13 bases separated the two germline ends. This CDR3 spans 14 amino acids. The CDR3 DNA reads TGTGCCAGCACCCCTTTGGGGGGGAACACTGAAGCTTTCTTT. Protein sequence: CASTPLGGNTEAFF.

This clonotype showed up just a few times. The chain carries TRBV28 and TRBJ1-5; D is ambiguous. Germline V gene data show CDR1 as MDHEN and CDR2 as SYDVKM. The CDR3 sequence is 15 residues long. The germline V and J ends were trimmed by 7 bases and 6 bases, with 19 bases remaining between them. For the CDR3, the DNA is TGTGCCAGCACCGAGGGATGGGGAAGGTTTCAGCCCCAGCATTTT. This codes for CASTEGWGRFQPQHF.

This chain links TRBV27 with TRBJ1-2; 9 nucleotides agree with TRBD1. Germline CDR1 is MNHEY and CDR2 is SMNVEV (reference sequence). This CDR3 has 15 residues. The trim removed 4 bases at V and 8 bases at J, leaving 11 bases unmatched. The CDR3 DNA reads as TGTGCCAGCAGTTGGGGTGTCGGGACAGGGAAGGGCTACACCTTC. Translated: CASSWGVGTGKGYTF.

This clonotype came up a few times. The CDR3 DNA reads TGTGCCAGCAGCCTACCCGGGACCCCAAATTCACCCCTCCACTTT. This sequence encodes CASSLPGTPNSPLHF. The chain has TRBV2 and TRBJ1-6; possibly TRBD1 for D (5 bases). CDR1 is SNHLY and CDR2 is FYNNEI in the germline V gene. The V and J ends lost 6 bases and 7 bases respectively, with 16 bases between them. This CDR3 contains 15 residues.

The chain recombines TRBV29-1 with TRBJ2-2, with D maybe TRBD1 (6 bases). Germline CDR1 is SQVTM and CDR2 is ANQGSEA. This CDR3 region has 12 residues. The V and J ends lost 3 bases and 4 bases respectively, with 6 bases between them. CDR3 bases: TGCAGCGTTGAGGGGGCCACCGGGGAGCTGTTTTTT. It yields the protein CSVEGATGELFF.

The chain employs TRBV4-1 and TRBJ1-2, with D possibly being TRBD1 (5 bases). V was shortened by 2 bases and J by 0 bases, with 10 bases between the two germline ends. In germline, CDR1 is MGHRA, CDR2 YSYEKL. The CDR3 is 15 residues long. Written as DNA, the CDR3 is TGCGCCAGCAGCCAATATCAGGGCTCTAACTATGGCTACACCTTC. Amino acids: CASSQYQGSNYGYTF.

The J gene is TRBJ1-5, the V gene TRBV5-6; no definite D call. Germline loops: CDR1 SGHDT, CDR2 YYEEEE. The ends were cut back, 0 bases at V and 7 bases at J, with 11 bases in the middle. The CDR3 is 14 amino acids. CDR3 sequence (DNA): TGTGCCAGCAGCTTGGGGGAGGGCGGCCAGCCCCAGCATTTT. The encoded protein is CASSLGEGGQPQHF.

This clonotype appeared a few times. DNA for the CDR3: TGTGCCAGCAGTTTAGTTCCAGGGAGCTCTGGAAACACCATATATTTT. Translation gives CASSLVPGSSGNTIYF. The chain employs TRBV12-3 or TRBV12-4 and TRBJ1-3, with D possibly being TRBD1 (5 bases). The CDR3 covers 16 residues. The germline V and J ends were trimmed by 1 base and 0 bases, with 10 bases remaining between them.

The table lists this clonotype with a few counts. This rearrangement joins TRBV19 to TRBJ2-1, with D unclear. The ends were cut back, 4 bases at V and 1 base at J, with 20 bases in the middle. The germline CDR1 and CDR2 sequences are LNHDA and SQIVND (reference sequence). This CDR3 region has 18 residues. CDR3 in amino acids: CASSTPLVDGRSYNEQFF. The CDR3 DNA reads TGTGCCAGTAGTACCCCGTTAGTTGACGGCAGATCCTACAATGAGCAGTTCTTC.

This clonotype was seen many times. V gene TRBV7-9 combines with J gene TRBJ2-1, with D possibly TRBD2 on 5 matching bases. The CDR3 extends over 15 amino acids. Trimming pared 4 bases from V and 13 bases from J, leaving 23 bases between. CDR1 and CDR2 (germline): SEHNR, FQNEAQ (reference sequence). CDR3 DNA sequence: TGTGCCAGCAGCTCGCCCTCTCTCGCGGCGCGGACTCAGTTCTTC. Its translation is CASSSPSLAARTQFF.

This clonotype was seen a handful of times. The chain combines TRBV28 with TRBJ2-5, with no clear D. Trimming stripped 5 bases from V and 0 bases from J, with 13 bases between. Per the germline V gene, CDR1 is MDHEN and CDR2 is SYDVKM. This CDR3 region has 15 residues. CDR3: CASSKLGGDQETQYF. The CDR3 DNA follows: TGTGCCAGCAGTAAACTGGGTGGGGACCAAGAGACCCAGTACTTC.

The CDR3 region has the DNA TGTGCCAGCACCTCACAGGGGTACGAGTTCACTGAAGCTTTCTTT. Amino acids: CASTSQGYEFTEAFF. The chain couples TRBV11-1 to TRBJ1-1, with 7 bases lining up with TRBD1. CDR3 size: 15 residues. Germline CDR1 and CDR2: SGHAT and FQDESV (reference sequence). With 7 bases clipped from V and 4 bases from J, the junction kept 12 bases outside the gene matches.

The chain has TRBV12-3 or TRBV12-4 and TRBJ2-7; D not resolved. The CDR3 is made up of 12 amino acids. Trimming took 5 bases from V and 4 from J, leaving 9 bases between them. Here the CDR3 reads CASSLQFYEQYF. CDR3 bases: TGTGCCAGCAGTCTACAATTTTACGAGCAGTACTTC.

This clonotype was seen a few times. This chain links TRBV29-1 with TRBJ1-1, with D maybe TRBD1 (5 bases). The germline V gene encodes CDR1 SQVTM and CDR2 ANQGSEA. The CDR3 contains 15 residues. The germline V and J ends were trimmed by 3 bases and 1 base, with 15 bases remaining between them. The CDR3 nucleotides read TGCAGCGTTGACGAGTGGGGCAGCAAGAACACTGAAGCTTTCTTT. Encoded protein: CSVDEWGSKNTEAFF. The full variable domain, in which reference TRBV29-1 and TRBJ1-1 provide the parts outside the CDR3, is SAVISQKPSRDICQRGTSLTIQCQVDSQVTMMFWYRQQPGQSLTLIATANQGSEATYESGFVIDKFPISRPNLTFSTLTVSNMSPEDSSIYLCSVDEWGSKNTEAFFGQGTRLTVV.

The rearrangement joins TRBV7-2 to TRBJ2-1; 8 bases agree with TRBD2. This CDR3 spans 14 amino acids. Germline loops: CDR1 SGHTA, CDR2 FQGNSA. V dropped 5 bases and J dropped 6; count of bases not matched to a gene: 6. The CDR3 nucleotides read TGTGCCAGCAGCCTTATAACTAGCGGCAATGAGCAGTTCTTC. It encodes CASSLITSGNEQFF.

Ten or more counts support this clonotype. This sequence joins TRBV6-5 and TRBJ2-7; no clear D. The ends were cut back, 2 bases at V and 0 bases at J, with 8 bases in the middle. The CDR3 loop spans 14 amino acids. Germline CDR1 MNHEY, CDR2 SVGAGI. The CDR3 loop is CASSYGRPSYEQYF. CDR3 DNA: TGTGCCAGCAGTTACGGCAGGCCCTCCTACGAGCAGTACTTC.

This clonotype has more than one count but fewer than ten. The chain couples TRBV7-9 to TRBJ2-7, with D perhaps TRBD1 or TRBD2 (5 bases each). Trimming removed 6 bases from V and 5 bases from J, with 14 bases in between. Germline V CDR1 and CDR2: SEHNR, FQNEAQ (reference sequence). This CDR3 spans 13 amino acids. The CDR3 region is CASSWTPSHEQYF. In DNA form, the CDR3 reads TGTGCCAGCAGTTGGACACCTAGCCACGAGCAGTACTTC.

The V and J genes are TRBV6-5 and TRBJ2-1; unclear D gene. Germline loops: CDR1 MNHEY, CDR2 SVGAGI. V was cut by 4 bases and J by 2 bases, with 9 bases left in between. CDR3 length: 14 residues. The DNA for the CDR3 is TGTGCCAGCAGTTCCTTGGGAACCTACAATGAGCAGTTCTTC. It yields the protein CASSSLGTYNEQFF.

The CDR3 sequence is CASSYSSGRQPQHF. CDR3 nucleotide sequence: TGTGCCAGCAGTTACTCTTCGGGCAGACAGCCCCAGCATTTT. The V call is TRBV6-6, the J call TRBJ1-5; D is unclear. This CDR3 contains 14 residues. Germline V gene data show CDR1 as MNHNY and CDR2 as SVGAGI (reference sequence). Trimming took off 0 bases at V and 7 bases at J, with 10 bases between the two ends.

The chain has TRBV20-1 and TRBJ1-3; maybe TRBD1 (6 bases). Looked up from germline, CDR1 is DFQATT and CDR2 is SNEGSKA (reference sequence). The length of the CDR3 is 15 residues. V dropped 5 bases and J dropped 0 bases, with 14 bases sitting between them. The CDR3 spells CSARSPQGSGNTIYF. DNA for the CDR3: TGCAGTGCTCGCTCTCCACAGGGCTCTGGAAACACCATATATTTT.

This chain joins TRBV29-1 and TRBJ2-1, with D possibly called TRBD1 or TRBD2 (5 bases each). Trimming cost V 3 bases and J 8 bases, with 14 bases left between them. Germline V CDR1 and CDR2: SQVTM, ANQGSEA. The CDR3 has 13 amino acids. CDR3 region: CSVDWDLGDEQFF. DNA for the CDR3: TGCAGCGTTGATTGGGACCTGGGGGATGAGCAGTTCTTC.

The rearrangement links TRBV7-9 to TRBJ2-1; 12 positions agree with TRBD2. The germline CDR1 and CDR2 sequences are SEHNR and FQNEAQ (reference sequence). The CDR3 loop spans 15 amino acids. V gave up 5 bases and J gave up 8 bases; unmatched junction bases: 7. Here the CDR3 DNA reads TGTGCCAGCAGCACGGCTAGCGGGGGGGCCTATGAGCAGTTCTTC. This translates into CASSTASGGAYEQFF.

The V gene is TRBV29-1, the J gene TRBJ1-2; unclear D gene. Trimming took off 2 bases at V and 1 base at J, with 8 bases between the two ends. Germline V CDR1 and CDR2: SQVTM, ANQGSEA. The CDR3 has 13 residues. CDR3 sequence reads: CSVEKPLNYGYTF. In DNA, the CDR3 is TGCAGCGTTGAAAAACCGCTTAACTATGGCTACACCTTC. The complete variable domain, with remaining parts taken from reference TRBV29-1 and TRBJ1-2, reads SAVISQKPSRDICQRGTSLTIQCQVDSQVTMMFWYRQQPGQSLTLIATANQGSEATYESGFVIDKFPISRPNLTFSTLTVSNMSPEDSSIYLCSVEKPLNYGYTFGSGTRLTVV.

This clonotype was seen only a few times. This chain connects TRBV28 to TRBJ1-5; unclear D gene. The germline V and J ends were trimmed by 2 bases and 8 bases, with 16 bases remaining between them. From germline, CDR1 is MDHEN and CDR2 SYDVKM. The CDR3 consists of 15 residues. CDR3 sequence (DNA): TGTGCCAGCAGTTTAAACTCTTACCGTAAGAAGCCCCAGCATTTT. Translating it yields CASSLNSYRKKPQHF.

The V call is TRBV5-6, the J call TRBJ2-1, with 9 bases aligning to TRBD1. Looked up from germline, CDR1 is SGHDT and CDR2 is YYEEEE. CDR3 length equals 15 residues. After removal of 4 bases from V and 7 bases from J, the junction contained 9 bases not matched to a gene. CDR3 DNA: TGTGCCAGCAGCCTGGGACAGGGCCCCCAGAATGAGCAGTTCTTC. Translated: CASSLGQGPQNEQFF.

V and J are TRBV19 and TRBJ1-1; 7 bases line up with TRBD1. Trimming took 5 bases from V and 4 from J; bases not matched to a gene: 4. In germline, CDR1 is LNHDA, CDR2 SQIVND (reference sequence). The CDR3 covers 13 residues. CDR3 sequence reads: CASSATGSTEAFF. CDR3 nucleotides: TGTGCCAGTAGTGCGACAGGGAGCACTGAAGCTTTCTTT.

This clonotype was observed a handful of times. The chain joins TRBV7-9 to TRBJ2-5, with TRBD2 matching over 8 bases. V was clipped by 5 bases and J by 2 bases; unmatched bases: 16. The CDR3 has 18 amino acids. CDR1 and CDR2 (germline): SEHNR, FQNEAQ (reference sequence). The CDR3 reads CASSPASSGGQLQETQYF. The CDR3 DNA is TGTGCCAGCAGCCCCGCGTCAAGCGGGGGCCAGCTACAAGAGACCCAGTACTTC.

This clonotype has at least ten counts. CDR3 sequence: CASSPGAGEKLFF. In DNA, the CDR3 is TGTGCCAGCAGCCCTGGTGCAGGGGAAAAACTGTTTTTT. The genes are TRBV7-8 and TRBJ1-4; the D gene is possibly TRBD1 (5 bases). With 5 bases removed from V and 8 bases from J, the gap between germline ends came to 12 bases. This CDR3 region has 13 residues. Per the germline V gene, CDR1 is SGHVS and CDR2 is FQNEAQ.

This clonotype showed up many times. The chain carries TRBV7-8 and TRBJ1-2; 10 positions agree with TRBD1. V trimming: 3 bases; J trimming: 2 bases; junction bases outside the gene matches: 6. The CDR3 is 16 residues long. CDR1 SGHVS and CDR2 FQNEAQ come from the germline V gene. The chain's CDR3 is CASSFSGTGDNYGYTF. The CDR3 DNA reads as TGTGCCAGCAGCTTTTCCGGGACAGGGGACAACTATGGCTACACCTTC.

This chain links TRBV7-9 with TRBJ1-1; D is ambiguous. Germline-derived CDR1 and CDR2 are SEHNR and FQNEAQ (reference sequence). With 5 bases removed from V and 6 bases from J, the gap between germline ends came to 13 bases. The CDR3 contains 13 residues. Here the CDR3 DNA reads TGTGCCAGCAGCGCCCCCGTGAGAGCTGAAGCTTTCTTT. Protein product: CASSAPVRAEAFF. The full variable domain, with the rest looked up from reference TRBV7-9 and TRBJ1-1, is DTGVSQNPRHKITKRGQNVTFRCDPISEHNRLYWYRQTLGQGPEFLTYFQNEAQLEKSRLLSDRFSAERPKGSFSTLEIQRTEQGDSAMYLCASSAPVRAEAFFGQGTRLTVV.

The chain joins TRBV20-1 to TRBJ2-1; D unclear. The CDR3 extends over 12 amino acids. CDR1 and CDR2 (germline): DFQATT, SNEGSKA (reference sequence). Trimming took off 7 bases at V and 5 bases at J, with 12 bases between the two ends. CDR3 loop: CSGIEENNEQFF. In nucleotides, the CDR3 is TGCAGTGGAATCGAAGAGAACAATGAGCAGTTCTTC.

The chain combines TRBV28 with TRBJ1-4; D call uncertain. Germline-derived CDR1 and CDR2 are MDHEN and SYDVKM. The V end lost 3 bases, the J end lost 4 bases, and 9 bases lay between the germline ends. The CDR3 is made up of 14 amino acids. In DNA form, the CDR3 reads TGTGCCAGCAGTTTTCGACGGTATAATGAAAAACTGTTTTTT. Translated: CASSFRRYNEKLFF.